This T cell receptor (beta chain) originates from a study of OX40 agonist ivuxolimab in advanced cancers. The assay was immunoSEQ multiplex PCR, and TCRdb's table has in-frame clones only and misses some. The sample yields about 69,000 clones, around 87% seen once. Broader study findings: Expanded clones were, on average, more numerous in CD8+ T cells than in CD4+.

V was shortened by 5 bases and J by 0 bases, with 13 bases between the two germline ends. This CDR3 is 15 amino acids long. CDR1 and CDR2 (germline): SGHTA, FQGTGA. Autoimmune disease history or systemic immunosuppression barred patients. This clone has just one count. What it binds is not known. The rearrangement uses TRBV7-3 and TRBJ1-1; no reliable D call. The sample here was CD4+ or CD8+ T cells sorted from blood, taken in a trial of the OX40 agonist ivuxolimab. This clonotype was sampled from an adult with an advanced solid tumor such as melanoma, head and neck, liver or kidney cancer. DNA of the CDR3: TGTGCCAGCAGCGTTGGTCTGGGGTTGAACACTGAAGCTTTCTTT. Amino acids: CASSVGLGLNTEAFF.